The entry that follows covers one T cell receptor (beta chain) sequence. The sample originates from a study of cytomegalovirus exposure and HLA in healthy donors. Germline CDR1 reads MDHEN; CDR2 reads SYDVKM. This CDR3 has 13 amino acids. V was cut by 9 bases and J by 4 bases, with 15 bases left in between. TCRdb's copy holds only in-frame clones and misses some; the assay was immunoSEQ multiplex PCR. The table records about 280,000 clones, 88% of them present only once. This TCR derives from a woman aged 18-29 years in good health and CMV-seronegative. Sequenced material: PBMCs. V gene TRBV28 combines with J gene TRBJ1-2; D is possibly TRBD1 (6 bases). The DNA for the CDR3 is TGTGCCAGTCATCAGGGACAAATCTATGGCTACACCTTC. It translates to CASHQGQIYGYTF.